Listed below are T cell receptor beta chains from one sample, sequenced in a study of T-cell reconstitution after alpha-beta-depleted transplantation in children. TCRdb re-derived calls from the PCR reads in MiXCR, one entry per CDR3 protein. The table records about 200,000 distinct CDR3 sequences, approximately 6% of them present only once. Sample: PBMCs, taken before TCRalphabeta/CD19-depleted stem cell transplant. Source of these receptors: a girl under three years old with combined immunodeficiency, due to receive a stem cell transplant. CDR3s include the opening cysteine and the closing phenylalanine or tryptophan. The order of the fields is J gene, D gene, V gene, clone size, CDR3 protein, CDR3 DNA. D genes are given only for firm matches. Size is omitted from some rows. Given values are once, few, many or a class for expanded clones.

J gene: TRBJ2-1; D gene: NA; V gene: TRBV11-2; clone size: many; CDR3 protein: CASSFRYSRSTRDLYNEQFF; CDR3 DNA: TGTGCCAGCAGCTTTAGATATAGCCGGTCCACCCGGGACTTATACAATGAGCAGTTCTTC
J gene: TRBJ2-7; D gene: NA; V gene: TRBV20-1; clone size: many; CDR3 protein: CSATAAGYEQYF; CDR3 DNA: TGCAGTGCTACTGCGGCGGGGTACGAGCAGTACTTC
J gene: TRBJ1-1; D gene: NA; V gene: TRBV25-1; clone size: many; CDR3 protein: CASSELARNTEAFF; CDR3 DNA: TGTGCCAGCAGTGAATTGGCCAGGAACACTGAAGCTTTCTTT
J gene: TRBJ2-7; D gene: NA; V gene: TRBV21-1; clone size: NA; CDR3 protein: CASSKERRTSGWNEQYF; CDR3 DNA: TGTGCCAGCAGCAAAGAGAGGCGCACTAGCGGGTGGAACGAGCAGTACTTC
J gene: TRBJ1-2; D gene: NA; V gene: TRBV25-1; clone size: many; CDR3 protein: CASSLDGGGYYGYTF; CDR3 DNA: TGTGCCAGCAGCCTGGACGGTGGGGGTTACTATGGCTACACCTTC
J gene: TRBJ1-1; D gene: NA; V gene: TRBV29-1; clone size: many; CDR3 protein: CSVEGTEAFF; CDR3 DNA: TGCAGCGTTGAAGGGACAGAAGCTTTCTTT
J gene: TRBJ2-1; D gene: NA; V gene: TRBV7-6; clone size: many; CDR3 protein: CASSFAPGDNEQFF; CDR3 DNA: TGTGCCAGCAGCTTTGCCCCAGGCGACAATGAGCAGTTCTTC
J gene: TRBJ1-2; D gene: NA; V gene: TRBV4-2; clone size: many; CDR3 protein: CASSQEAGSPNYGYTF; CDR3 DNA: TGTGCCAGCAGCCAAGAGGCAGGTTCTCCTAACTATGGCTACACCTTC
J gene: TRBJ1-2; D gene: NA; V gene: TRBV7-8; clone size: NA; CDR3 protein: CASSLRSTMSYGYTF; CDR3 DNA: TGTGCCAGCAGCTTAAGAAGTACGATGTCTTATGGCTACACCTTC
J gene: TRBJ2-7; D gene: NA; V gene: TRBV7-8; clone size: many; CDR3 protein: CASSLPYNEQYF; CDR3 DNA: TGTGCCAGCAGCTTACCTTACAACGAGCAGTACTTC